This record covers a single T cell receptor (beta chain). The antigen is not known. V lost 7 bases to trimming and J lost 10 bases, with 18 bases between them. The CDR3 length is 14 residues. Germline values: CDR1 SGHRS, CDR2 YFSETQ. The data were obtained in a study of brain T cells in children with intractable seizures. Repertoires were generated with immunoSEQ multiplex PCR, while TCRdb's copy carries only in-frame clones and drops some. Among hundreds of thousands of clones listed, roughly 92% were seen once. Findings of the study overall: Absence of clones before surgery may stem from lower sequencing depth. Patients' HCMV serostatus was unknown; virus specificity rests on CDR3 similarity alone.

Documented time point: blood from clinic visit 5 months post-surgery; TSC patient then seizure free. Sequencing was limited to surgery cases with top T cell transcript signatures in brain tissue. Patients received at least one anti-epileptic drug before surgery. The sample here was peripheral blood, taken 4 to 5 months after surgery. This chain uses TRBV5-1 with TRBJ1-6; a weak D match, TRBD1 (5 bases). The source of this sequence is a boy younger than two with tuberous sclerosis and intractable seizures. CDR3 amino acids: CASAPDTYRSPLHF. In DNA, the CDR3 is TGCGCCAGCGCCCCGGACACCTACAGGTCACCCCTCCACTTT.